The T cell receptor (beta chain) under discussion was sequenced for a study of T cell repertoires in cytomegalovirus infection. The wider study: CMV infection and matching HLA type were both indicated by public TCR beta signatures.

This clonotype has only a few counts. TCRdb re-called the reads with MiXCR, one entry per CDR3 protein. The sample has under 300,000 distinct CDR3 sequences; about 18% are singletons. CDR1 SGHNT and CDR2 YYREEE come from the germline V gene (reference sequence). The V end lost 6 bases, the J end lost 7 bases, and 10 bases lay between the germline ends. CDR3 size: 12 residues. The chain uses TRBV5-4 and TRBJ2-2; no definite D call. Sequenced: CD8+ T cells from PBMCs. The TCR was taken from a human donor in good health (CMV status not recorded). Some clones in this sample may be carry-over from other donors' samples. The CDR3 is CASINPYGELFF. CDR3 bases: TGTGCCAGCATTAACCCCTACGGGGAGCTGTTTTTT.